This T cell receptor (beta chain) was profiled in a study of T cells expressing NK-cell markers. The germline gives CDR1 MGHDK, CDR2 SYGVNS. The CDR3 has 12 residues. Following a re-call of the 5' RACE reads, TCRdb has one entry per CDR3 protein and lacks DNA. Reported are about 460,000 distinct CDR3 sequences; the ten largest clones contain over 1.1%. Sequenced sample: blood T cells: a sorted CD56 or NKG2C T cell subset, CD4+ or CD8+ T cells, or bulk PBMC T cells (not recorded which). V usage is TRBV25-1 and J usage is TRBJ1-1. The source of this sequence is a woman in her fifties or sixties in good health. This CDR3 reads CASSESNQKAFF.